This T cell receptor (beta chain) is from a study of control samples from healthy donors and cancer patients. V dropped 6 bases and J dropped 5 bases, with 13 bases sitting between them. The germline CDR1 and CDR2 sequences are LNHDA and SQIVND (reference sequence). The CDR3 extends over 13 amino acids. Sequencing was performed with immunoSEQ multiplex PCR; in TCRdb, only in-frame clones are kept and a portion is missing. The sample includes approximately 180,000 clones, approximately 94% of them seen just once. The source is a woman aged 18-29 years in good health. The chain links TRBV19 to TRBJ1-1; D is unclear. Material for sequencing was blood. The CDR3 nucleotides are TGTGCCAGTAGGACCCAGGTGGGGACTGAAGCTTTCTTT. It is translated as CASRTQVGTEAFF. Full variable domain (rest looked up from reference TRBV19 and TRBJ1-1): DGGITQSPKYLFRKEGQNVTLSCEQNLNHDAMYWYRQDPGQGLRLIYYSQIVNDFQKGDIAEGYSVSREKKESFPLTVTSAQKNPTAFYLCASRTQVGTEAFFGQGTRLTVV.